The entry below gives a single T cell receptor beta chain sequence along with its context. The data were taken from a study of CD8 T cells in Susac syndrome. V lost 2 bases and J 7 bases, leaving 9 bases between the germline ends. The CDR3 totals 13 residues. Random hexamers primed reverse transcription of 0.5 to 1 ug RNA. TCRdb passed the immunoSEQ multiplex PCR reads through MiXCR, listing each CDR3 protein once. The sample yields about 80,000 distinct CDR3 sequences, approximately 96% seen once. Blood CD8+ and CD4+ T cells underwent high-throughput TCR beta sequencing. The V call is TRBV23-1, the J call TRBJ1-5; no clear D gene. TRBV23-1 is filed as an ORF, its function uncertain. The specimen was CD8+ T cells from PBMCs. This sequence was found in a human donor with Susac syndrome. This chain's CDR3 is CASSQPFRQPQHF. The DNA of the CDR3 is TGCGCCAGCAGTCAACCTTTCCGCCAGCCCCAGCATTTT.